This TCR beta chain emerged from a study of T cells of healthy individuals. This clonotype came up a few times. Germline V gene sequence: CDR1 SQVTM, CDR2 ANQGSEA. V was pared by 4 bases and J by 2 bases, with 14 bases between. This CDR3 is 14 amino acids long. TCRdb analysed the 5' RACE reads with MiXCR anew, one entry per CDR3 protein. This table has 65,000 to 90,000 distinct CDR3 sequences, about 5% appearing once. The TCR was taken from a female donor in good health. This rearrangement joins TRBV29-1 to TRBJ2-5, with TRBD1 as a possible D gene (6 bases). CDR3 sequence: CSVAGEEGQETQYF. CDR3 sequence (DNA): TGCAGCGTTGCAGGGGAAGAAGGGCAAGAGACCCAGTACTTC.